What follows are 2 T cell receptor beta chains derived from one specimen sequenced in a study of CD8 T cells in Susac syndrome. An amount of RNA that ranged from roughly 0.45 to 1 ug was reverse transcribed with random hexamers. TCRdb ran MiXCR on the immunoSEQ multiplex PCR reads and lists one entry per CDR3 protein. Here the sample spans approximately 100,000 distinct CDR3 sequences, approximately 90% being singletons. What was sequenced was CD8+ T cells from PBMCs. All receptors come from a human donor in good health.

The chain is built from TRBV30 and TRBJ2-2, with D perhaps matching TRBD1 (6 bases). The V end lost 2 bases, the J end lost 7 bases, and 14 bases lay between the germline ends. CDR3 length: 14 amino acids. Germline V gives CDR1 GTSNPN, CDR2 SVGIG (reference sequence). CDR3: CAWSTGILVGELFF. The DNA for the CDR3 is TGTGCCTGGAGTACAGGGATACTCGTCGGGGAGCTGTTTTTT.

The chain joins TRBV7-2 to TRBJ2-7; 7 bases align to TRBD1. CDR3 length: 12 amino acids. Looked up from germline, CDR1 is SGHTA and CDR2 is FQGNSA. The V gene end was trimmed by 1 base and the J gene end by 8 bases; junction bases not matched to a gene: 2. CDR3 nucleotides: TGTGCCAGCAGCTTAGGGGGACAGAAGCAGTACTTC. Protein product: CASSLGGQKQYF.